The following is a TCR beta chain sequence with its context. This sample stems from a study of T cell responses to AZD1222 COVID-19 vaccine. Method: immunoSEQ multiplex PCR; TCRdb's copy keeps in-frame clones and lacks some. The sample shows 120,000 to 150,000 clones, just over 90% of them seen only once. Germline V gene data show CDR1 as SGHRS and CDR2 as YFSETQ. V gave up 0 bases and J gave up 1 base, with 10 bases separating them. The CDR3 contains 15 residues. The material sequenced was peripheral blood, taken on day 0 of AZD1222 vaccination. The clonotype originates from an adult in good health. This chain connects TRBV5-1 to TRBJ1-1; perhaps TRBD1 as D (6 bases). The CDR3 reads CASSLVGTTNTEAFF. The CDR3 nucleotides read TGCGCCAGCAGCTTGGTGGGGACAACGAACACTGAAGCTTTCTTT.